This T cell receptor beta chain derives from a study of blood T cell repertoires in COVID-19. At the level of the study: T cells, B-cell-depleted T cells, or PBMCs provided the cDNA or gDNA that served as material.

In the study's own analysis: The assay estimated nucleated cells by amplifying reference gene primers. TCRdb's copy holds only in-frame clones and misses some; the assay was immunoSEQ multiplex PCR. V and J calls plus clone size are reproduced from that table; the DNA served to infer D and trimming. The profile shows 250,000 to 400,000 clones, almost 90% of them singletons. There are 13 residues in the CDR3. CDR1 and CDR2 from the germline V gene are MGHRA and YSYEKL. V lost 0 bases to trimming and J lost 7 bases, with 7 bases between them. Seattle patients were enrolled while actively infected and followed longitudinally.

The rearrangement links TRBV4-1 to TRBJ2-1; D is ambiguous. The origin of this receptor is a woman aged 25 to 45 with COVID-19, enrolled during active disease. Sample: peripheral blood. The DNA for the CDR3 is TGCGCCAGCAGCCAAGAGAGATGGAATGAGCAGTTCTTC. This encodes CASSQERWNEQFF.